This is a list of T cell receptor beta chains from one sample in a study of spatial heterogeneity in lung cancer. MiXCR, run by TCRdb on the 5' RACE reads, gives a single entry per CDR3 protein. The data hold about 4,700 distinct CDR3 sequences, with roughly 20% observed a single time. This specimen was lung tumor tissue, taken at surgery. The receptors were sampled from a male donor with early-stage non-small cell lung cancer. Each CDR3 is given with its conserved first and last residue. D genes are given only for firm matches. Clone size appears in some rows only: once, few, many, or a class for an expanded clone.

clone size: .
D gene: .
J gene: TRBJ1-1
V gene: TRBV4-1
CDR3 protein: CASSLDDMNTEAFF
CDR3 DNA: TGCGCCAGCAGCCTGGACGACATGAACACTGAAGCTTTCTTT

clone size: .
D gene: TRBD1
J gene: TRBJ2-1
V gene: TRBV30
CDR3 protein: CAWSVIGTGNEQFF
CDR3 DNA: TGTGCCTGGAGTGTAATCGGGACAGGGAATGAGCAGTTCTTC

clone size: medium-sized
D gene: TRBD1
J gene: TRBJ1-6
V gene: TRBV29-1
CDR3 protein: CSVRTGGRESPLHF
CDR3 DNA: TGCAGCGTTAGAACAGGGGGCAGGGAATCACCCCTCCACTTT

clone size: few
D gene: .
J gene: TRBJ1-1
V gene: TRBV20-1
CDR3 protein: CSARETNTEAFF
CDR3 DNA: TGCAGTGCTAGGGAAACGAACACTGAAGCTTTCTTT

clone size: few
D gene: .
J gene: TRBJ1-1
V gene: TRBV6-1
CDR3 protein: CASSEARWSLNTEAFF
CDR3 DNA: TGTGCCAGCAGTGAAGCGCGTTGGTCCCTGAACACTGAAGCTTTCTTT

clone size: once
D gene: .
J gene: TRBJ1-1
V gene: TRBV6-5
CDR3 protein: CASKGLRGRTEAFF
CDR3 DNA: TGTGCCAGCAAAGGGCTCCGGGGGCGTACTGAAGCTTTCTTT

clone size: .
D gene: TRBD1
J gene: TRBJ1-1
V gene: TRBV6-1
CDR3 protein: CASSKSRQGGITEAFF
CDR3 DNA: TGTGCCAGCAGTAAGTCCCGACAGGGCGGAATCACTGAAGCTTTCTTT

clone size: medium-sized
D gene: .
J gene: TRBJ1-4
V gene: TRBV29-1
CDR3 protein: CSVDGGEKLFF
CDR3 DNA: TGCAGCGTTGATGGGGGGGAAAAACTGTTTTTT

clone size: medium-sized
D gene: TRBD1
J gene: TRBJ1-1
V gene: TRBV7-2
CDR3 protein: CASSLYGTGALEAFF
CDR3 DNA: TGTGCCAGCAGCTTATATGGGACAGGGGCCCTTGAAGCTTTCTTT

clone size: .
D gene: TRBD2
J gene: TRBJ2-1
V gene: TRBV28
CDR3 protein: CASLSRGAGDNEQFF
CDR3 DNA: TGTGCCAGCCTGTCCCGTGGAGCGGGGGACAATGAGCAGTTCTTC

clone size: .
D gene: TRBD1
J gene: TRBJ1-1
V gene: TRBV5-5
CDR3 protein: CASSSTGDLMTEAFF
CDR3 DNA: TGTGCCAGCAGCTCGACAGGGGATTTGATGACTGAAGCTTTCTTT

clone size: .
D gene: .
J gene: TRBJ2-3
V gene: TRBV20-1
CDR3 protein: CSARLLISGYTDTQYF
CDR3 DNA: TGCAGTGCTAGGTTATTGATTAGCGGTTACACAGATACGCAGTATTTT

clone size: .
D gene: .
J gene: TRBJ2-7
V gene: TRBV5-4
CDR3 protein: CASSLGGGRAGQYF
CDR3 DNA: TGTGCCAGCAGCTTGGGAGGGGGAAGGGCCGGGCAGTACTTC

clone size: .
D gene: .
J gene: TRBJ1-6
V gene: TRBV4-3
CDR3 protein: CASSQDLDSRSPLHF
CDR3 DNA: TGCGCCAGCAGCCAAGATTTGGACAGTAGGTCACCCCTCCACTTT

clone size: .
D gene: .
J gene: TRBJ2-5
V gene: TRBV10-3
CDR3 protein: CAISMRGYQETQYF
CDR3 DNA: TGTGCCATCAGTATGAGGGGGTACCAAGAGACCCAGTACTTC

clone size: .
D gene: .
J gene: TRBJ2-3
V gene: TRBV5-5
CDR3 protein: CASSLGASQTDTQYF
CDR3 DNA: TGTGCCAGCAGCTTGGGTGCAAGCCAGACAGATACGCAGTATTTT

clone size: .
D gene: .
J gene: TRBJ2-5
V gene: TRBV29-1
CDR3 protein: CSVGGHLETQYF
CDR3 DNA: TGCAGCGTTGGAGGACATTTAGAGACCCAGTACTTC

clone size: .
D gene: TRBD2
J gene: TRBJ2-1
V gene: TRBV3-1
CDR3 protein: CASSPSLAGIYNEQFF
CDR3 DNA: TGTGCCAGCAGCCCCAGTTTAGCGGGGATCTACAATGAGCAGTTCTTC

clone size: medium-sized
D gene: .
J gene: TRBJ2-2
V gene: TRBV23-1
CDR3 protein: CASSQSTGPLTPGSCFF
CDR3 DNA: .

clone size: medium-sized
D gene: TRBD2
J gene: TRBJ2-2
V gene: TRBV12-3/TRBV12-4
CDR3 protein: CASSGTTLTGELFF
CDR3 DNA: TGTGCCAGCAGCGGGACTACCCTCACCGGGGAGCTGTTTTTT

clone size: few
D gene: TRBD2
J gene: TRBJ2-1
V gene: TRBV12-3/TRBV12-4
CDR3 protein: CASSRSSGNEQFF
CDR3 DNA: TGTGCCAGCAGTCGGTCTAGCGGCAATGAGCAGTTCTTC

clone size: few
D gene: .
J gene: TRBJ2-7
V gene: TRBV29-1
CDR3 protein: CSVADSYEQYF
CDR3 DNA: TGCAGCGTAGCAGACAGCTACGAGCAGTACTTC

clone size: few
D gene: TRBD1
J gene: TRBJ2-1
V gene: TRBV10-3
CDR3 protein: CAISRDRGQNEQFF
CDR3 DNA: TGTGCCATCAGCCGGGACAGGGGGCAAAATGAGCAGTTCTTC

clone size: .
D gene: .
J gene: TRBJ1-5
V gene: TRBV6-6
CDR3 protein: CASSYDRKGQPQHF
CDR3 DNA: TGTGCCAGCAGTTACGACCGTAAGGGACAGCCCCAGCATTTT

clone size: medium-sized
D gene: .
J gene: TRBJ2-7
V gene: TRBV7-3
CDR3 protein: CASSYGEMDEQYF
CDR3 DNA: TGTGCCAGCAGCTACGGGGAAATGGACGAGCAGTACTTC

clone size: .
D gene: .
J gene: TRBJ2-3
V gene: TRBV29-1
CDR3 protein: CSVAQGSDTQYF
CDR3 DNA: TGCAGCGTTGCACAGGGCTCAGATACGCAGTATTTT

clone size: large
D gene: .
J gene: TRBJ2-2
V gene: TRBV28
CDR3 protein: CASSLVGPTGELFF
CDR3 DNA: TGTGCCAGCAGCTTAGTGGGTCCGACCGGGGAGCTGTTTTTT

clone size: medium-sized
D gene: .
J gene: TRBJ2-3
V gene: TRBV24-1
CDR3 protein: CATSEFLGGTPGEDTDTQYF
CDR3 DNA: TGTGCCACCAGTGAGTTCCTCGGCGGGACGCCCGGCGAGGACACAGATACGCAGTATTTT

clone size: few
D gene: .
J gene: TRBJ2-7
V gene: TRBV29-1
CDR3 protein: CSGRWGYEQYF
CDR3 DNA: TGCAGCGGCCGTTGGGGCTACGAGCAGTACTTC

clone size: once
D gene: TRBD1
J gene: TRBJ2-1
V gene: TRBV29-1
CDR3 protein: CSADRESYNEQFF
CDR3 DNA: TGCAGCGCCGACAGGGAGTCCTACAATGAGCAGTTCTTC

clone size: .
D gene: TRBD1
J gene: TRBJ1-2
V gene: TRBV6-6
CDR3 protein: CASSYLQGANYGYTF
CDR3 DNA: TGTGCCAGCAGTTACTTGCAGGGGGCGAACTATGGCTACACCTTC

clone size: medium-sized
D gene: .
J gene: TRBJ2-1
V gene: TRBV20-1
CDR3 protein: CSAQDASSYNEQFF
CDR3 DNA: TGCAGTGCCCAGGACGCGAGCTCCTACAATGAGCAGTTCTTC

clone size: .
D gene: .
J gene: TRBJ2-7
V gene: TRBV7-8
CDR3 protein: CASSLSPGTFYEQYF
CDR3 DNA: TGTGCCAGCAGCCTATCCCCCGGGACTTTCTACGAGCAGTACTTC

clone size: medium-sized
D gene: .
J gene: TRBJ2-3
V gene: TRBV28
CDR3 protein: CASSSLSLGPTSTDTQYF
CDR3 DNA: TGTGCCAGCAGCTCCCTGAGTCTGGGACCGACTAGCACAGATACGCAGTATTTT

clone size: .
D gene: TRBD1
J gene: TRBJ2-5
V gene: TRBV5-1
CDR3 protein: CASSLDPGQGAETQYF
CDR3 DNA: TGCGCCAGCAGCTTGGACCCGGGACAGGGGGCAGAGACCCAGTACTTC

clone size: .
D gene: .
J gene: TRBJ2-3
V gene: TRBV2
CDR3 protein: CASMGDGDTQYF
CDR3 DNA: TGTGCCAGCATGGGGGATGGAGATACGCAGTATTTT

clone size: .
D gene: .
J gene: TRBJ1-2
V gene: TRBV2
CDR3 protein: CASSDPVYGYTF
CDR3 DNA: TGTGCCAGCAGTGACCCAGTCTATGGCTACACCTTC